This T cell receptor (beta chain) comes out of a study of blood T cells in healthy people across ages (dated by TCRdb to 2015 to 2017). Concerning the study at large: In model experiments, template switching captured about one uniquely barcoded TCR beta cDNA molecule for every two T cells. For two donors (one aged 18 to 30 and one aged 80 or older), the study analyzed two additional independent replicas of 1 million unique cDNA reads from the same blood draw. The donors were split into four age groups: young (average about 16 years), middle-aged (about 40), aged (over 55) and long-lived (about 82). To avoid experimental bias, donors of different ages were spread randomly across the sequencing lanes. Age-related changes in TCR beta repertoire diversity were measured in the study by deep sequencing normalized with unique cDNA molecular identifiers. What the study reported, not specific to this receptor: Observed TCR beta diversity per million T cells fell roughly linearly with age, and a significant reduction was already apparent by age approximately 41. Estimates of total diversity based on one million sequenced T cells were regarded as lower bounds and as underestimates. There was a strong correlation between observed TCR beta diversity and the percentage of naive T cells measured by flow cytometry. Compared with the aged group, the long-lived group had more naive CD4+ T cells, fewer expanded clones and increased TCR diversity, a pattern suggesting age selection. The CMV infection status of donors was not known, potentially confounding age-related changes in expanded clonotypes. Since profiling was done on bulk unsorted PBMCs, naive and antigen-experienced compartments could not be conclusively compared.

Only a few counts were recorded for this clonotype. The clone's antigen remains unknown. The sample holds no much larger clone one base away, and base qualities are not on file. Libraries were prepared through 5' RACE. The instrument given in TCRdb is Illumina HiSeq 2500. A second PCR of about 6 to 11 cycles was run with a J-beta primer mix and a sample-barcoded 5' primer. A unique molecular identifier was introduced onto each TCR beta cDNA molecule by a template-switch 5' adaptor carrying 12 random nucleotides. Each sample yielded at least 3 million CDR3-containing paired-end reads. First-strand cDNA synthesis was performed from all RNA using the Mint cDNA synthesis kit, with priming by a TRBC-specific oligonucleotide. After uracil-DNA glycosylase treatment, a first 18-cycle PCR used universal primers M1SS and BC2_uni_R on all cDNA. Regarding the original processing steps: For normalization, 1 million high-quality reads, each with a distinct molecular identifier, were randomly selected from each sample. Reads with shared molecular identifiers were discarded instead of being binned into consensus sequences. MiTCR, with a Q25 quality threshold and the strictest error-elimination algorithm, was used for CDR3 identification, clonotype clustering and error correction. A nonparametric unseen species model using Euler transformation provided a lower-bound estimate of total TCR beta diversity. In-frame beta chains were kept once TCRdb had trimmed the public reads at Q25 with fastp and called clones with MiXCR. Rows matching on CDR3 protein sequence are summarized as one entry with the most common DNA and genes. The V and J calls reflect TCRdb's pipeline rather than the authors' work. This sample is represented by over 1.5 million distinct CDR3 sequences; about 50% of them were singletons. The leading ten clones occupy more than 2% of the sample.

The approximately 41 donors, aged about 6 to 95 years, were systemically healthy Caucasian individuals from Russia. Each donor gave around 9.9 milliliters of peripheral blood, collected into EDTA-treated Vacutainer tubes. Ficoll-Paque density-gradient centrifugation was used to isolate PBMCs, with at least 6 million per sample. Total RNA, at least 5.5 micrograms per sample, was extracted from PBMCs with Trizol reagent. The percentages of naive CD45RAhigh/CD27high T cells were determined by flow cytometry on a PBMC aliquot from every donor. Sequenced material: blood. The receptor was derived from a woman between 35 and 50 years old in good health.

The CDR3 region has the sequence CASSLVPSSRQETQYF. DNA sequence: TGTGCCAGCAGCTTAGTGCCTAGCAGTCGGCAAGAGACCCAGTACTTC. The V and J segments used are TRBV7-2 and TRBJ2-5; matching of 5 bases hints at TRBD2 as the D gene. The CDR3 has 16 amino acids, counting the end cysteine and phenylalanine. The DNA shown is the 48-base CDR3, in frame from base 1. The germline ends are 14 bases apart after V is trimmed by 1 base and J by 2 bases. Based on the germline V gene, the CDR1 and CDR2 sequences are SGHTA and FQGNSA.